This T cell receptor (beta chain) was sequenced for a study of PD-1 blockade in mismatch repair-deficient tumors (dated 2017 in TCRdb). Study-wide context: Between late 2013 and late 2016, the trial enrolled 80 to 95 consecutive patients with approximately 13 types of mismatch repair-deficient cancer, all of whom had received prior treatment and were progressing. Tumor-associated T cell clones in the peripheral blood of patients responding to PD-1 blockade were tracked using deep sequencing of TCR CDR3 regions.

As concerns this clone: No cognate antigen has been identified for it. Base qualities are not at hand, and no much larger clone is one base apart.

Mismatch repair deficiency was established in every enrolled patient by polymerase chain reaction or immunohistochemistry. TCR sequencing was performed for a few patients who responded to pembrolizumab therapy. In the phase II trial, pembrolizumab PD-1 blockade was tested prospectively in advanced mismatch repair-deficient cancers, no matter which tissue of origin the cancers came from. Peripheral blood T cell samples were collected serially, before PD-1 blockade began and at several time points afterward. The timing of each blood sample was reported as weeks after the first dose of pembrolizumab. The library was made by the immunoSEQ multiplex PCR assay. TCRdb retrieved this table from immuneACCESS and kept in-frame rearrangements only. Not all clones are present; in checked studies, unresolved V genes account for under half, and no reason is known for the remainder. For this sample the table gives 120,000 or so clones, of which about 88% were detected only once. The top ten constitute about 13% of the sample.

Points the paper makes about the study in general: After pembrolizumab, tumor-resident clones, which were often undetectable in blood before treatment, expanded rapidly and then contracted, generally ahead of radiologic responses.

CDR1 and CDR2 (SGHDN, FVKESK) derive from the germline V gene. The CDR3 holds 16 amino acids from the cysteine to the phenylalanine. The only DNA kept is the CDR3, 48 bases in frame from the first base. V trim: 5 bases; J trim: 2 bases; unmatched bases: 10. The sequence is built from TRBV14 and TRBJ2-3; TRBD1 agrees with 7 junctional bases. The source was peripheral blood, collected 44 weeks after starting pembrolizumab. The TCR was taken from an adult with mismatch repair-deficient cancer. CDR3 sequence: CASSENRDSYTDTQYF. The nucleotide sequence reads TGTGCCAGCAGCGAAAACCGGGACAGCTACACAGATACGCAGTATTTT.